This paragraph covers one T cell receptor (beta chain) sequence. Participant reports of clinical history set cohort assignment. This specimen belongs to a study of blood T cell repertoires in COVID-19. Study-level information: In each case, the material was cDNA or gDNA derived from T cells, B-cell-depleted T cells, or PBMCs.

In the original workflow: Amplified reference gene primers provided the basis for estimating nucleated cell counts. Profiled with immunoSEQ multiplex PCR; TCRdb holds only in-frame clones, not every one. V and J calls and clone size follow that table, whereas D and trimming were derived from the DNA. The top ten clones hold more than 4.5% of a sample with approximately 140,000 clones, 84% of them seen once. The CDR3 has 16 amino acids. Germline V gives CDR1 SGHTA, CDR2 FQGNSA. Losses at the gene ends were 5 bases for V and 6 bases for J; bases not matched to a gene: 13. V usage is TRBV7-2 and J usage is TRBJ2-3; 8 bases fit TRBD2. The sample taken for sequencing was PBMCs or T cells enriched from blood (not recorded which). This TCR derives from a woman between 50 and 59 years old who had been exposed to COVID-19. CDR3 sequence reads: CASSPPGLAGVDTQYF. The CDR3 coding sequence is TGTGCCAGCAGCCCGCCCGGCCTAGCGGGTGTCGATACGCAGTATTTT. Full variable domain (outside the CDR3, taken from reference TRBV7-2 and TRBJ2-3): GAGVSQSPSNKVTEKGKDVELRCDPISGHTALYWYRQSLGQGLEFLIYFQGNSAPDKSGLPSDRFSAERTGGSVSTLTIQRTQQEDSAVYLCASSPPGLAGVDTQYFGPGTRLTVL.